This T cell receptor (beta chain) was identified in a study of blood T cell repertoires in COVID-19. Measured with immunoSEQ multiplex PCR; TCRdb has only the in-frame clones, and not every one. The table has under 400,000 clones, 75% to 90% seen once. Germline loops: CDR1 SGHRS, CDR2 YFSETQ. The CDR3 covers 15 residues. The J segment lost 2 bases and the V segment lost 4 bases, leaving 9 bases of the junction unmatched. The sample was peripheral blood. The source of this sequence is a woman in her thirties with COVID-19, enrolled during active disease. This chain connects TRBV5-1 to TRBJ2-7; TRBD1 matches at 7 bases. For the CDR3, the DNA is TGCGCCAGCAGCCCCCGGGACAGAAACCCCTACGAGCAGTACTTC. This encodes CASSPRDRNPYEQYF.